One and the same sample provided the 21 T cell receptor beta chains below, sequenced in a study of cytomegalovirus exposure and HLA in healthy donors. The PCR had 60 Vbeta and 13 Jbeta primers. Some clones are missing from TCRdb's copy, which holds only in-frame ones; the method was immunoSEQ multiplex PCR. The sample consists of 200,000 to 250,000 clones, roughly 89% of them appearing once. Sequencing was carried out using PBMCs. The origin of the receptors is a woman younger than 35 in good health and CMV-seronegative.

This chain uses TRBV6-5 with TRBJ2-7; 14 nucleotides align to TRBD2. Germline values: CDR1 MNHEY, CDR2 SVGAGI. Losses at the gene ends were 4 bases for V and 6 bases for J; bases not matched to a gene: 5. The CDR3 consists of 15 residues. CDR3 in amino acids: CASSSPGLAGAEQYF. DNA of the CDR3: TGTGCCAGCAGTTCTCCGGGACTAGCGGGAGCCGAGCAGTACTTC.

This chain uses TRBV11-2 with TRBJ1-1; D possibly corresponds to TRBD1 (5 bases). The CDR3 is made up of 16 amino acids. The V end was cut by 4 bases, the J end by 0 bases, with 15 bases between. CDR1 is SGHAT, CDR2 FQNNGV, per germline. The CDR3 protein is CASSSGWGGVNTEAFF. In nucleotides, the CDR3 is TGTGCCAGCAGCTCGGGGTGGGGGGGAGTGAACACTGAAGCTTTCTTT.

CDR3 protein: CASSLRGQGRYEQYF. CDR3 sequence (DNA): TGTGCCAGCAGCTTGAGGGGACAGGGGCGCTACGAGCAGTACTTC. The V call is TRBV5-4, the J call TRBJ2-7; 10 bases fit TRBD1. Germline V gene lookup returns CDR1 SGHNT and CDR2 YYREEE (reference sequence). J was trimmed by 3 bases and V by 1 base; bases with no gene match: 4. The CDR3 covers 15 residues.

The chain carries TRBV4-2 and TRBJ2-5, with TRBD1 as a possible D gene (6 bases). CDR3 size: 15 residues. Trimming left V 4 bases short and J 2 bases short, with 14 bases between. Germline V gene sequence: CDR1 LGHNA, CDR2 YNFKEQ. CDR3 bases: TGTGCCAGCAGCCTCGACGGGACACAACAAGAGACCCAGTACTTC. The encoded protein is CASSLDGTQQETQYF.

The chain uses TRBV6-5 and TRBJ1-1; 7 bases align to TRBD1. From germline, CDR1 is MNHEY and CDR2 SVGAGI. The CDR3 has 13 residues. Trimming at V came to 5 bases and at J to 7 bases, leaving 7 bases not matched to a gene. The CDR3 protein is CASSQKRTGEAFF. The CDR3 DNA follows: TGTGCCAGCAGTCAGAAAAGGACAGGTGAAGCTTTCTTT.

Only one count was recorded for this clone. This rearrangement joins TRBV6-1 to TRBJ1-1, with 7 bases identical to TRBD1. V lost 2 bases and J lost 4; bases outside the gene matches: 7. CDR1 and CDR2 (germline): MNHNS, SASEGT. The CDR3 runs to 15 residues. CDR3 in DNA: TGTGCCAGCAGTGAACACAGGGGACTGGGCACTGAAGCTTTCTTT. It codes for CASSEHRGLGTEAFF.

V is TRBV2 and J is TRBJ1-3; D ambiguous. V was cut by 4 bases and J by 10 bases, with 8 bases left in between. This CDR3 contains 11 residues. In germline, CDR1 is SNHLY, CDR2 FYNNEI. CDR3 nucleotides: TGTGCCAGCAGTGGGGAGGCAACCATATATTTT. Its protein product is CASSGEATIYF. Filled out from reference TRBV2 and TRBJ1-3, the complete variable domain reads EPEVTQTPSHQVTQMGQEVILRCVPISNHLYFYWYRQILGQKVEFLVSFYNNEISEKSEIFDDQFSVERPDGSNFTLKIRSTKLEDSAMYFCASSGEATIYFGEGSWLTVV.

The chain employs TRBV13 and TRBJ1-1, with 7 bases matching TRBD1. The germline gives CDR1 PRHDT, CDR2 FYEKMQ (reference sequence). This CDR3 is 13 amino acids long. J lost 4 bases, V lost 3 bases, and 2 bases had no gene match. CDR3 amino acids: CASSFYRGTEAFF. The CDR3 DNA is TGTGCCAGCAGCTTCTACAGGGGCACTGAAGCTTTCTTT.

This clone appeared a single time. V and J are TRBV7-2 and TRBJ1-6, with 8 bases matching TRBD1. CDR3 length equals 15 residues. The germline V gene has CDR1 SGHTA and CDR2 FQGNSA. The ends lost 6 bases at V and 4 bases at J; junction bases unmatched: 5. The CDR3 DNA reads TGTGCCAGCAGGACAGGGGAACTTTATAATTCACCCCTCCACTTT. It codes for CASRTGELYNSPLHF.

The gene calls are TRBV21-1 and TRBJ2-7; the table's D call TRBD2 went unverified against the DNA. TRBV21-1 is a recognized pseudogene. The CDR3 runs to 14 residues. The CDR3 reads CASSMGLAKNEQYF. In nucleotides, the CDR3 is TGTGCCAGCAGCATGGGACTAGCGAAGAACGAGCAGTACTTC.

The chain links TRBV5-5 to TRBJ2-7, with 16 bases that match TRBD2. The V gene's germline CDR1 is SGHKS and CDR2 YYEKEE (reference sequence). V lost 4 bases to trimming and J lost 3 bases; unmatched junction nucleotides: 4. The CDR3 loop spans 16 amino acids. Here the CDR3 DNA reads TGTGCCAGCAGCCTGGGACTAGCGGGGGGGATCTACGAGCAGTACTTC. It is translated as CASSLGLAGGIYEQYF.

This chain connects TRBV7-8 to TRBJ2-7; no clear D gene. The CDR3 is 15 residues long. Trimming took off 4 bases at V and 2 bases at J, with 15 bases between the two ends. CDR1 is SGHVS and CDR2 is FQNEAQ in the germline V gene. The CDR3 protein is CASSSIRSWPYEQYF. The CDR3 DNA reads as TGTGCCAGCAGCTCCATCCGGAGCTGGCCCTACGAGCAGTACTTC.

J is TRBJ2-7 and V is TRBV4-1, with D perhaps TRBD1 (6 bases). This CDR3 contains 15 residues. Germline V gene sequence: CDR1 MGHRA, CDR2 YSYEKL. V lost 7 bases, J lost 6 bases, and 22 bases lay in between. CDR3 amino acids: CASKLQDSSVGEQYF. CDR3 sequence (DNA): TGCGCCAGCAAGCTTCAGGACAGTTCGGTTGGCGAGCAGTACTTC.

The chain recombines TRBV29-1 with TRBJ2-5; 9 bases match TRBD1. Matching the DNA end better, TRBJ2-7 makes the J call doubtful. Germline CDR1 is SQVTM and CDR2 is ANQGSEA. The CDR3 is 13 residues long. In DNA form, the CDR3 reads TGCAGCGTACCCGGACAGGGGAGGGACGAGCAGTACTTC. It specifies CSVPGQGRDEQYF.

The chain combines TRBV7-2 with TRBJ1-1, with 8 bases fitting TRBD1. J lost 0 bases, V lost 5 bases, and 2 bases had no gene match. Germline V gene lookup returns CDR1 SGHTA and CDR2 FQGNSA. The CDR3 is made up of 14 amino acids. The CDR3 nucleotides are TGTGCCAGCAGCCCGACAGGGGTGAACACTGAAGCTTTCTTT. Translating gives CASSPTGVNTEAFF.

The V gene is TRBV2, the J gene TRBJ2-3; 7 bases match TRBD1. The trim removed 0 bases at V and 4 bases at J, leaving 7 bases unmatched. Germline V gene data show CDR1 as SNHLY and CDR2 as FYNNEI. The CDR3 sequence is 16 residues long. The CDR3: CASSEAAGGNSDTQYF. Written as DNA, the CDR3 is TGTGCCAGCAGTGAAGCGGCAGGGGGTAATTCAGATACGCAGTATTTT.

The chain recombines TRBV19 with TRBJ2-2; 7 nucleotides align to TRBD2. The germline gives CDR1 LNHDA, CDR2 SQIVND (reference sequence). V was clipped by 8 bases and J by 7 bases; unmatched bases: 10. CDR3 size: 14 residues. The CDR3 DNA reads TGTGCCAGTTTCGGACTAGGGGTGGGCGGGGAGCTGTTTTTT. Its protein is CASFGLGVGGELFF. Complete variable domain (other parts from reference TRBV19 and TRBJ2-2): DGGITQSPKYLFRKEGQNVTLSCEQNLNHDAMYWYRQDPGQGLRLIYYSQIVNDFQKGDIAEGYSVSREKKESFPLTVTSAQKNPTAFYLCASFGLGVGGELFFGEGSRLTVL.

The chain is built from TRBV7-2 and TRBJ2-5; TRBD2 aligns across 9 bases. CDR1 SGHTA and CDR2 FQGNSA come from the germline V gene. J gave up 2 bases and V 2 bases, and 6 bases lay outside the gene matches. The CDR3 is 16 amino acids. The CDR3 coding sequence is TGTGCCAGCAGCTTATCTGGACTAGCGCCACAAGAGACCCAGTACTTC. Residues: CASSLSGLAPQETQYF.

This chain links TRBV7-3 with TRBJ2-6; tentatively, D is TRBD2 (6 bases). Germline CDR1 SGHTA, CDR2 FQGTGA. The CDR3 spans 17 residues. Trimming left V 0 bases short and J 1 base short, with 10 bases between. The CDR3 DNA follows: TGTGCCAGCAGCTTAACAGGGGCGGGGTCTGGGGCCAACGTCCTGACTTTC. Amino acids: CASSLTGAGSGANVLTF.

The CDR3 sequence: CASRGVSVTGELFF. The CDR3, as DNA: TGCGCCAGCCGGGGGGTGTCGGTCACCGGGGAGCTGTTTTTT. The chain uses TRBV10-1 and TRBJ2-2; 7 positions match TRBD2. Germline V gene lookup returns CDR1 WNHNN and CDR2 SYGVQD (reference sequence). The CDR3 loop spans 14 amino acids. Germline trimming cut 8 bases from V and 4 bases from J; bases unmatched to any gene: 7.

There are a few counts of this clone. The CDR3 DNA follows: TGCGCCAGCAGCCAATCAGGGCCGAAGGGACTAGCGTTTAGAAGCTCCTACAATGAGCAGTTCTTC. Amino acids: CASSQSGPKGLAFRSSYNEQFF. V and J are TRBV4-1 and TRBJ2-1; 10 bases map to TRBD2. Germline V lookup: CDR1 MGHRA, CDR2 YSYEKL. The CDR3 is 22 residues long. Germline trimming cut 2 bases from V and 0 bases from J; bases unmatched to any gene: 19.